This record looks at one TCR beta chain sequence and its context. Its target is unknown. This entry is derived from a study of CD8 T cells in ankylosing spondylitis. Findings and limits, study-wide: Earlier studies detected some motif variants in reactive arthritis synovial fluid and blood.

TCRdb passed the 5' RACE reads through MiXCR, listing each CDR3 protein once. The data show approximately 150,000 distinct CDR3 sequences, roughly 34% seen once. CDR3 size: 14 residues. Trimming stripped 5 bases from V and 4 bases from J, with 12 bases between. This chain uses TRBV12-3 or TRBV12-4 with TRBJ2-4; no clear D gene. This receptor was taken from a male donor with ankylosing spondylitis. Specimen: synovial fluid, either unsorted or a sorted T cell fraction (not recorded which). CDR3: CASSADVIKNIQYF. CDR3 in DNA: TGTGCCAGCAGTGCCGACGTGATTAAAAACATTCAGTACTTC.